The 20 T cell receptor beta chains given below trace back to one sample, sequenced in a study of CD8 T cells in ankylosing spondylitis. TCRdb reprocessed the 5' RACE reads via MiXCR and lists one record per CDR3 protein. The table has 250,000 or so distinct CDR3 sequences, more than 20% seen once. The sequenced material came from blood, either unsorted or a sorted T cell fraction (not recorded which). The receptor set was obtained from a male donor with ankylosing spondylitis or in good health (not recorded which).

The table lists this clonotype with many counts. The V gene is TRBV12-3 or TRBV12-4, the J gene TRBJ1-5; D gene uncertain. The CDR3 loop spans 14 amino acids. V lost 2 bases and J 3 bases, leaving 8 bases between the germline ends. The CDR3 bases are TGTGCCAGCAGTTTATGGGCCAACAATCAGCCCCAGCATTTT. Residues: CASSLWANNQPQHF.

In this sample, this clonotype turned up a few times. DNA of the CDR3: TGTGCCAGCAGTTATTCAGGGGGCTGGGAGTACTTC. As protein: CASSYSGGWEYF. The chain employs TRBV6-5 and TRBJ2-7; TRBD1 matches 8 bases. The ends lost 3 bases at V and 11 bases at J; junction bases unmatched: 6. This CDR3 has 12 residues. Germline CDR1 reads MNHEY; CDR2 reads SVGAGI.

This clonotype was seen only once. The rearrangement links TRBV6-1 to TRBJ2-7, with TRBD1 matching 9 bases. Germline V gene sequence: CDR1 MNHNS, CDR2 SASEGT. After removal of 6 bases from V and 6 bases from J, the junction contained 9 bases not matched to a gene. CDR3 length equals 14 residues. CDR3 amino acids: CASRAGTGTGEQYF. CDR3 DNA: TGTGCCAGCAGAGCCGGGACAGGGACTGGCGAGCAGTACTTC.

The gene calls are TRBV9 and TRBJ2-5; perhaps TRBD2 as D (5 bases). Trimming took 3 bases from V and 3 from J, leaving 9 bases between them. The CDR3 runs 13 residues. CDR1 is SGDLS and CDR2 is YYNGEE in the germline V gene. Here the CDR3 reads CASSASWEETQYF. CDR3 nucleotides: TGTGCCAGCAGCGCTAGCTGGGAAGAGACCCAGTACTTC.

The sample holds many counts of this clonotype. The chain carries TRBV5-1 and TRBJ2-3, with D uncertain. CDR1 and CDR2 (germline): SGHRS, YFSETQ. Trimming removed 3 bases from V and 4 bases from J, with 12 bases in between. The CDR3 has 14 residues. CDR3 sequence: CASSSGERADTQYF. CDR3 DNA sequence: TGCGCCAGCAGCTCCGGAGAACGGGCAGATACGCAGTATTTT.

In this sample, this clonotype turned up once. V usage is TRBV7-9 and J usage is TRBJ2-5; possible D gene TRBD2, 6 bases. CDR3 size: 13 residues. Per germline, CDR1 SEHNR and CDR2 FQNEAQ (reference sequence). Trimming shortened V by 5 bases and J by 6 bases, and 13 bases separated the two germline ends. CDR3 DNA sequence: TGTGCCAGCAGCCCATCCGGGGGAAAGACCCAGTACTTC. It translates to CASSPSGGKTQYF. Supplemented by reference TRBV7-9 and TRBJ2-5, the full variable domain reads DTGVSQNPRHKITKRGQNVTFRCDPISEHNRLYWYRQTLGQGPEFLTYFQNEAQLEKSRLLSDRFSAERPKGSFSTLEIQRTEQGDSAMYLCASSPSGGKTQYFGPGTRLLVL.

The chain is built from TRBV6-5 and TRBJ2-1; D gene uncertain. V lost 0 bases to trimming and J lost 8 bases, with 2 bases between them. Looked up from germline, CDR1 is MNHEY and CDR2 is SVGAGI. CDR3 length: 11 residues. The CDR3 DNA reads TGTGCCAGCAGTTACTCCGATGAGCAGTTCTTC. This translates into CASSYSDEQFF.

This clonotype came up many times. The chain joins TRBV4-2 to TRBJ2-1; 10 nucleotides align to TRBD2. Unmatched junction bases numbered 9, after V lost 3 bases and J lost 4 bases. The CDR3 is 17 residues long. Germline-derived CDR1 and CDR2 are LGHNA and YNFKEQ. CDR3 nucleotides: TGTGCCAGCAGCCAGGTTAGAGCGGGGGGGACTTACAATGAGCAGTTCTTC. This gives the protein CASSQVRAGGTYNEQFF.

V gene TRBV4-1 combines with J gene TRBJ2-5; 14 bases are a match to TRBD2. V shed 3 bases, J shed 0 bases, and the junction held 9 bases outside the gene matches. The CDR3 has 19 residues. Germline CDR1 is MGHRA and CDR2 is YSYEKL. CDR3 loop: CASSQARLAGGSYQETQYF. The CDR3 DNA is TGCGCCAGCAGCCAGGCCAGACTAGCGGGGGGGTCGTACCAAGAGACCCAGTACTTC.

The CDR3 nucleotides read TGCAGTGCTAGATTCTCCCCGGGGGAGACCCAGTACTTC. This gives the protein CSARFSPGETQYF. The genes are TRBV20-1 and TRBJ2-5, with D maybe TRBD2 (5 bases). Trimming cost V 2 bases and J 5 bases, with 12 bases left between them. There are 13 residues in the CDR3. Germline CDR1 reads DFQATT; CDR2 reads SNEGSKA (reference sequence).

In its sample, this clonotype was seen a few times. The chain links TRBV20-1 to TRBJ2-3; tentative D call: TRBD2 (7 bases). V dropped 6 bases and J dropped 3 bases, with 13 bases sitting between them. This CDR3 has 13 residues. Per germline, CDR1 DFQATT and CDR2 SNEGSKA (reference sequence). The chain's CDR3 is CSAQQGGTDTQYF. The CDR3 DNA follows: TGCAGTGCCCAACAGGGAGGGACAGATACGCAGTATTTT.

In regard to this clonotype: A junction boundary mismatches the germline segment, possibly from a read error. The chain recombines TRBV20-1 with TRBJ2-1; 8 bases are a match to TRBD1. Germline loops: CDR1 DFQATT, CDR2 SNEGSKA (reference sequence). The CDR3 runs to 15 residues. The CDR3 protein is CCARTPGQATGGQFF. The CDR3 DNA is TGCTGTGCTAGAACCCCGGGACAGGCTACCGGGGGGCAGTTCTTC.

This clonotype has at least ten counts. V is TRBV20-1 and J is TRBJ2-7; TRBD1 aligns across 8 bases. The V gene's germline CDR1 is DFQATT and CDR2 SNEGSKA (reference sequence). J gave up 0 bases and V 6 bases, and 10 bases lay outside the gene matches. The CDR3 loop spans 15 amino acids. The CDR3 DNA follows: TGCAGTGCATCGCACAGGGGGAGAAGCTCCTACGAGCAGTACTTC. This sequence encodes CSASHRGRSSYEQYF.

This clonotype showed up many times. The V and J genes are TRBV6-5 and TRBJ2-1; a weak D match, TRBD2 (5 bases). Germline V gives CDR1 MNHEY, CDR2 SVGAGI. This CDR3 region has 16 residues. Deletions cut 2 bases from V and 7 bases from J, with 18 bases between. CDR3: CASSYQRLTLSNEQFF. The CDR3 DNA follows: TGTGCCAGCAGTTACCAGAGACTAACCCTGTCGAATGAGCAGTTCTTC.

CDR3 DNA: TGTGCCAGCAGTGACCTTAGCGGGGGATTTAGAGAGACCCAGTACTTC. Amino acid sequence: CASSDLSGGFRETQYF. The chain couples TRBV25-1 to TRBJ2-5, with 9 bases aligning to TRBD2. V shed 3 bases, J shed 4 bases, and the junction held 9 bases outside the gene matches. This CDR3 comprises 16 residues. Germline V gene sequence: CDR1 MGHDK, CDR2 SYGVNS.

The table lists this clonotype with many counts. This chain connects TRBV12-3 or TRBV12-4 to TRBJ2-3; tentatively, D is TRBD2 (6 bases). The V and J ends lost 3 bases and 15 bases respectively, with 13 bases between them. The CDR3 covers 11 residues. The CDR3 DNA follows: TGTGCCAGCAGTTTGGGCGGGGTCCATTATTTT. The encoded protein is CASSLGGVHYF.

This clonotype came up many times. This chain uses TRBV7-9 with TRBJ2-7; maybe TRBD2 (5 bases). Per the germline V gene, CDR1 is SEHNR and CDR2 is FQNEAQ (reference sequence). The CDR3 totals 15 residues. Trimming left V 1 base short and J 7 bases short, with 17 bases between. Here the CDR3 reads CASSLGTSRGGEQYF. CDR3 in DNA: TGTGCCAGCAGCTTAGGCACTTCTCGGGGTGGTGAGCAGTACTTC.

In this sample, this clonotype turned up a few times. This chain links TRBV6-1 with TRBJ2-3, with D hard to call. CDR1 and CDR2 from the germline V gene are MNHNS and SASEGT. This CDR3 contains 14 residues. Between the trimmed V and J ends, which lost 8 bases and 2 bases, there was a span of 14 bases. The CDR3 nucleotides are TGTGCCAGCTCTAATAACCGATACACAGATACGCAGTATTTT. Translation gives CASSNNRYTDTQYF.

The V gene is TRBV11-3, the J gene TRBJ2-7; unclear D gene. The germline V and J ends were trimmed by 5 bases and 6 bases, with 14 bases remaining between them. The CDR3 consists of 13 residues. CDR1 is SGHNT and CDR2 is YENEEA in the germline V gene. The CDR3 here is CASSPGWRSEQYF. CDR3 in DNA: TGTGCCAGCAGCCCAGGCTGGCGTAGCGAGCAGTACTTC.

This clonotype has at least ten counts. The chain links TRBV29-1 to TRBJ2-1, with a possible D match to TRBD2 (5 bases). Per germline, CDR1 SQVTM and CDR2 ANQGSEA. This CDR3 has 13 amino acids. V was clipped by 7 bases and J by 6 bases, with 16 bases between them. CDR3 bases: TGCAGCGGACACGAACTAGTATCCAATGAGCAGTTCTTC. Translating gives CSGHELVSNEQFF.